The next 3 T cell receptor beta chains were all read from a single sample in a study of CD8 T cells in Susac syndrome. Reverse transcription of about 0.45 to 1 ug RNA was performed with random hexamers. MiXCR, applied by TCRdb to the immunoSEQ multiplex PCR reads, yields one record per CDR3 protein. The table includes around 200,000 distinct CDR3 sequences, roughly 94% detected once. The sequencing input was CD4+ T cells from PBMCs. These receptors came from a human donor with multiple sclerosis.

The table lists this clonotype with a count of one. The V and J genes are TRBV29-1 and TRBJ2-1; D possibly corresponds to TRBD1 (5 bases). CDR1 SQVTM and CDR2 ANQGSEA come from the germline V gene. This CDR3 is 13 amino acids long. The V end lost 2 bases, the J end lost 5 bases, and 10 bases lay between the germline ends. CDR3 protein: CSVERGQNNEQFF. CDR3 coding DNA: TGCAGCGTTGAAAGGGGCCAAAACAATGAGCAGTTCTTC.

The V and J genes are TRBV30 and TRBJ1-4, with D perhaps matching TRBD1 (5 bases). Trimming removed 3 bases from V and 8 bases from J, with 22 bases in between. CDR1 and CDR2 from the germline V gene are GTSNPN and SVGIG (reference sequence). The length of the CDR3 is 16 residues. This CDR3 reads CAWSSQGIGMREKLFF. In nucleotides, the CDR3 is TGTGCCTGGAGCTCGCAGGGAATCGGTATGCGCGAAAAACTGTTTTTT.

The chain has TRBV9 and TRBJ2-1; 8 nucleotides align to TRBD2. J gave up 0 bases and V 4 bases, and 9 bases lay outside the gene matches. The CDR3 totals 17 residues. The germline CDR1 and CDR2 sequences are SGDLS and YYNGEE. The CDR3 DNA reads as TGTGCCAGCAGCATTCGCGGGGGGCCCAGCTCCTACAATGAGCAGTTCTTC. Its protein is CASSIRGGPSSYNEQFF.